These 8 T cell receptor beta chains came from one sample sequenced in a study of shared clonotypes between healthy human individuals. Naive CD8 cells lacked CD45RO, underwent positive selection for CCR7 and left out terminally differentiated effector memory CD45RA+ cells. Profiled with immunoSEQ multiplex PCR; TCRdb holds only in-frame clones, not every one. The table lists roughly 2,000,000 clones, about 95% of them singletons, with 1.2% in the top ten. The sequenced sample consisted of naive CD8+ T cells sorted from blood. The receptors derive from a man aged 18 to 29 in good health.

The genes are TRBV5-6 and TRBJ2-1; D may be TRBD1 (5 bases). The CDR3 contains 13 residues. Germline CDR1 and CDR2: SGHDT and YYEEEE. V was pared by 1 base and J by 9 bases, with 11 bases between. CDR3 sequence: CASSLLTVLEQFF. DNA of the CDR3: TGTGCCAGCAGCTTGTTGACAGTCCTTGAGCAGTTCTTC.

V usage is TRBV28 and J usage is TRBJ2-7; maybe TRBD1 (6 bases). The V end lost 10 bases, the J end lost 3 bases, and 16 bases lay between the germline ends. From germline, CDR1 is MDHEN and CDR2 SYDVKM. The CDR3 runs to 13 residues. In nucleotides, the CDR3 is TGTGCCATCCAACGGGGACACCTCTACGAGCAGTACTTC. Its translation is CAIQRGHLYEQYF.

The chain has TRBV6-5 and TRBJ1-6, with 8 bases lining up with TRBD1. Germline CDR1 and CDR2: MNHEY and SVGAGI. The CDR3 is made up of 15 amino acids. J gave up 10 bases and V 7 bases, and 12 bases lay outside the gene matches. The CDR3 nucleotides are TGTGCCAGCACCCATACCGGGACAGGCGCCTCACCCCTCCACTTT. Its protein is CASTHTGTGASPLHF.

The V gene is TRBV30, the J gene TRBJ2-2; D remains ambiguous. CDR1 GTSNPN and CDR2 SVGIG come from the germline V gene (reference sequence). Between the trimmed V and J ends, which lost 2 bases and 3 bases, there was a span of 4 bases. This CDR3 contains 12 residues. The CDR3 protein is CAWSLYTGELFF. Here the CDR3 DNA reads TGTGCCTGGAGTCTTTACACCGGGGAGCTGTTTTTT.

The gene calls are TRBV19 and TRBJ1-1; possibly TRBD1 for D (6 bases). This CDR3 contains 11 residues. The germline V and J ends were trimmed by 9 bases and 10 bases, with 15 bases remaining between them. Per germline, CDR1 LNHDA and CDR2 SQIVND (reference sequence). The CDR3 DNA sequence: TGTGCCAGCTCTGCAGGGGCCGGAGCTTTCTTT. It translates to CASSAGAGAFF.

This chain joins TRBV7-2 and TRBJ1-2, with D perhaps TRBD1 (5 bases). The V and J ends lost 0 bases and 8 bases respectively, with 16 bases between them. Germline V lookup: CDR1 SGHTA, CDR2 FQGNSA. The CDR3 extends over 15 amino acids. The CDR3 sequence: CASSLAAFGGYGYTF. The CDR3 DNA follows: TGTGCCAGCAGCTTAGCCGCATTTGGGGGTTACGGCTACACCTTC.

This chain links TRBV14 with TRBJ2-3, with unresolved D. The CDR3 extends over 13 amino acids. CDR1 and CDR2 (germline): SGHDN, FVKESK. Trimming shortened V by 4 bases and J by 4 bases, and 9 bases separated the two germline ends. CDR3 sequence (DNA): TGTGCCAGCAGCCCCGCGAGGCCAGATACGCAGTATTTT. Protein product: CASSPARPDTQYF.

This clone was recorded only once. The chain joins TRBV4-1 to TRBJ1-1; TRBD1 matches 7 bases. The CDR3 length is 14 residues. The germline CDR1 and CDR2 sequences are MGHRA and YSYEKL. V shed 0 bases and J 5 bases; nucleotides not matched to a gene: 3. CDR3 sequence: CASSQDQGGTEAFF. The DNA of the CDR3 is TGCGCCAGCAGCCAAGATCAGGGGGGTACTGAAGCTTTCTTT.